Listed below are T cell receptor beta chains from one sample, sequenced in a study of control samples from healthy donors and cancer patients. Data came from immunoSEQ multiplex PCR; TCRdb stores just in-frame clones and leaves some out. The repertoire holds some 58,000 clones, with about 87% as singletons. Material for sequencing was PBMCs. These receptors came from a woman in her sixties with lung cancer. CDR3s include the opening cysteine and the closing phenylalanine or tryptophan. The D gene is left open where the match is weak. Only part of the rows carry a size: once, few, many, or a class if the clone is expanded.

-	TRBJ2-1	TRBV7-7	few	CASSPLGNEQFF	TGTGCTAGCAGCCCCCTCGGCAATGAGCAGTTCTTC
-	TRBJ2-1	TRBV12-3/TRBV12-4	-	CASSLPTVRQFF	TGTGCCAGCAGTTTACCAACAGTCCGGCAGTTCTTC
-	TRBJ2-4	TRBV28	-	CASSFGGSKNIQYF	TGTGCCAGCAGTTTTGGGGGCTCCAAAAACATTCAGTACTTC
TRBD1	TRBJ1-1	TRBV6-5	-	CASSSSGGRTEAFF	TGTGCCAGCAGTTCTTCAGGGGGCCGAACTGAAGCTTTCTTT
-	TRBJ1-5	TRBV28	-	CASSSASRRDQPQHF	TGTGCCAGCAGTTCAGCCTCCCGGAGGGATCAGCCCCAGCATTTT
-	TRBJ2-6	TRBV9	-	CASSVGLPNVLTF	TGTGCCAGCAGCGTGGGCCTGCCCAACGTCCTGACTTTC
TRBD1	TRBJ1-4	TRBV30	-	CAWSRTGVNEKLFF	TGTGCCTGGAGTAGGACAGGTGTTAATGAAAAACTGTTTTTT
-	TRBJ2-7	TRBV27	once	CASSPPGGYEQYF	TGTGCCAGCAGTCCCCCCGGCGGTTACGAGCAGTACTTC
-	TRBJ2-5	TRBV14	-	CASSNSWSGEKFQETQYF	TGTGCCAGCAGCAACTCATGGTCTGGGGAGAAGTTCCAAGAGACCCAGTACTTC
-	TRBJ1-4	TRBV6-5	-	CASRPGATNEKLFF	TGTGCCAGCAGACCGGGGGCAACTAATGAAAAACTGTTTTTT
-	TRBJ1-5	TRBV19	once	CASKRGGGNQPQHF	TGTGCCAGTAAAAGGGGCGGGGGAAATCAGCCCCAGCATTTT
-	TRBJ2-5	TRBV4-1	-	CASSQGYPPETQYF	TGCGCCAGCAGCCAAGGATACCCGCCAGAGACCCAGTACTTC
-	TRBJ1-4	TRBV24-1	-	CATSAGGEKLFF	TGTGCCACCAGTGCGGGGGGGGAAAAACTGTTTTTT
TRBD1	TRBJ2-5	TRBV3-1/TRBV3-2	-	CASSPQTGTGIETQYF	TGTGCCAGCAGCCCGCAGACCGGGACAGGGATAGAGACCCAGTACTTC
-	TRBJ1-1	TRBV6-4	-	CASSRGVNTEAFF	TGTGCCAGCAGCCGTGGAGTGAACACTGAAGCTTTCTTT
-	TRBJ2-7	TRBV5-1	few	CASSLEGTGRTTYEQYF	TGCGCCAGCAGCTTGGAGGGAACAGGGAGGACAACCTACGAGCAGTACTTC
TRBD1	TRBJ1-2	TRBV6-5	-	CAYRGLGNYGYTF	TGTGCTTACAGGGGTTTGGGGAACTATGGCTACACCTTC
-	TRBJ2-2	TRBV3-1/TRBV3-2	-	CASTPGTGELFF	TGTGCCAGCACCCCCGGCACCGGGGAGCTGTTTTTT
-	TRBJ1-2	TRBV5-1	-	CASSLSWDGYTF	TGCGCCAGCAGCTTGTCTTGGGATGGCTACACCTTC
TRBD2	TRBJ2-1	TRBV7-2	-	CASSLVLAGGLNEQFF	TGTGCCAGCAGCTTAGTGCTAGCGGGGGGCTTGAATGAGCAGTTCTTC
-	TRBJ2-1	TRBV12-5	-	CASGLGQAYNEQFF	TGTGCTAGTGGTTTGGGACAGGCCTACAATGAGCAGTTCTTC
-	TRBJ1-5	TRBV23-1	-	CASSLGPGGGGQPQHF	TGCGCCAGCAGTCTTGGCCCGGGGGGGGGAGGTCAGCCCCAGCATTTT
TRBD2	TRBJ2-1	TRBV6-2/TRBV6-3	-	CASSKTSGFGNEQFF	TGTGCCAGCAGCAAGACTAGCGGGTTTGGAAATGAGCAGTTCTTC
-	TRBJ2-3	TRBV7-9	-	CASSLGGALTTDTQYF	TGTGCCAGCAGCTTAGGGGGGGCTCTCACCACAGATACGCAGTATTTT
TRBD2	TRBJ2-1	TRBV11-1	few	CASSLGTSGIKGEQFF	TGTGCCAGCAGCTTAGGGACTAGCGGGATAAAGGGTGAGCAGTTCTTC
TRBD1	TRBJ1-6	TRBV7-8	-	CASSLQPVGTGYSPLHF	TGTGCCAGCAGCTTACAACCGGTGGGGACAGGTTATTCACCCCTCCACTTT
-	TRBJ2-3	TRBV18	-	CASSPPSTDTQYF	TGTGCCAGCTCCCCTCCTAGCACAGATACGCAGTATTTT